Below, 21 T cell receptor beta chains from the same sample are listed, as sequenced in a study of blood T cells in healthy people across ages (dated by TCRdb to between 2014 and 2017). Libraries were made using 5' RACE. The data were produced on an Illumina HiSeq 2500. A second PCR of roughly 7 to 11 cycles was performed with a sample-barcoded 5' primer and a J-beta primer mix. TCRdb took the public reads, trimmed them with fastp at Q25, ran MiXCR for clone calling and kept in-frame beta chains. Each CDR3 protein gets just one entry, which takes the most common genes and DNA from the rows behind it. In this sample the table shows some 930,000 distinct CDR3 sequences, 25% to 30% of which occur a single time. The top ten hold 9.5% to 13% of the sample. Separately, the same data were catalogued under a study of T cells of mothers and their children.

Sequences were obtained from blood. These receptors all stem from a middle-aged woman in good health.

This clonotype has a count of ten or more. CDR3 loop: CASSAGTGSEQYF. In nucleotides, the CDR3 is TGTGCCAGCAGCGCCGGGACAGGGAGCGAGCAGTACTTC. The chain employs TRBV7-3 and TRBJ2-7; 9 nucleotides match TRBD1. CDR1 and CDR2 (germline): SGHTA, FQGTGA. The V gene end was trimmed by 5 bases and the J gene end by 6 bases; junction bases not matched to a gene: 5. The CDR3 runs to 13 residues.

The chain employs TRBV5-1 and TRBJ2-3, with TRBD2 matching over 9 bases. From germline, CDR1 is SGHRS and CDR2 YFSETQ. The CDR3 consists of 17 residues. The junction had 7 bases not matched to a gene; V was cut back by 0 bases and J by 2 bases. CDR3 region: CASSLGQRGAFTDTQYF. CDR3 bases: TGCGCCAGCAGCTTGGGCCAGCGGGGGGCTTTCACAGATACGCAGTATTTT. Filled out from reference TRBV5-1 and TRBJ2-3, the complete variable domain reads KAGVTQTPRYLIKTRGQQVTLSCSPISGHRSVSWYQQTPGQGLQFLFEYFSETQRNKGNFPGRFSGRQFSNSRSEMNVSTLELGDSALYLCASSLGQRGAFTDTQYFGPGTRLTVL.

This clonotype has only a few counts. The chain links TRBV4-1 to TRBJ1-4; TRBD1 agrees at 8 bases. Germline V gene lookup returns CDR1 MGHRA and CDR2 YSYEKL. After removal of 3 bases from V and 5 bases from J, the junction contained 5 bases not matched to a gene. The CDR3 has 15 residues. CDR3 residues: CASSQPGQENEKLFF. The CDR3 nucleotides are TGCGCCAGCAGCCAGCCGGGACAGGAGAATGAAAAACTGTTTTTT.

This chain links TRBV2 with TRBJ2-7, with D possibly being TRBD1 (5 bases). Between the trimmed V and J ends, which lost 3 bases and 2 bases, there was a span of 14 bases. This CDR3 has 15 residues. Germline values: CDR1 SNHLY, CDR2 FYNNEI. This CDR3 is CASSDPGKDPYEQYF. The CDR3 nucleotides are TGTGCCAGCAGTGACCCAGGGAAGGACCCCTACGAGCAGTACTTC.

This chain uses TRBV12-3 or TRBV12-4 with TRBJ1-1; weak D call: TRBD1 (6 bases). Trimming cost V 1 base and J 5 bases, with 14 bases left between them. This CDR3 is 15 amino acids long. CDR3: CASSLVWGARTEAFF. The CDR3 DNA reads TGTGCCAGCAGTTTAGTATGGGGGGCGAGAACTGAAGCTTTCTTT.

This clonotype appeared a few times. This chain joins TRBV5-1 and TRBJ1-5; no definite D call. The V and J ends lost 0 bases and 3 bases respectively, with 10 bases between them. The CDR3 contains 15 residues. CDR1 SGHRS and CDR2 YFSETQ come from the germline V gene. The CDR3 loop reads CASSLENGLNQPQHF. CDR3 DNA: TGCGCCAGCAGCTTGGAAAACGGCCTCAATCAGCCCCAGCATTTT. The full variable domain, in which reference TRBV5-1 and TRBJ1-5 provide the parts outside the CDR3, is KAGVTQTPRYLIKTRGQQVTLSCSPISGHRSVSWYQQTPGQGLQFLFEYFSETQRNKGNFPGRFSGRQFSNSRSEMNVSTLELGDSALYLCASSLENGLNQPQHFGDGTRLSIL.

The rearrangement uses TRBV11-3 and TRBJ2-1, with 11 nucleotides matching TRBD1. V was pared by 5 bases and J by 7 bases, with 7 bases of the junction left unmatched. The germline CDR1 and CDR2 sequences are SGHNT and YENEEA. The CDR3 has 15 amino acids. The CDR3 sequence: CASSQRTGGTNEQFF. The CDR3 coding sequence is TGTGCCAGCAGCCAGCGGACAGGGGGCACGAATGAGCAGTTCTTC.

This clonotype showed up just a few times. V gene TRBV4-3 combines with J gene TRBJ1-2; perhaps TRBD1 as D (5 bases). The CDR3 loop spans 14 amino acids. Between the trimmed V and J ends, which lost 0 bases and 8 bases, there was a span of 13 bases. Germline V CDR1 and CDR2: LGHNA, YSLEER. Here the CDR3 reads CASSQDRGSEGYTF. In DNA, the CDR3 is TGCGCCAGCAGCCAAGATAGGGGTTCGGAGGGCTACACCTTC.

Remarks on this clonotype: A read error may produce the germline difference seen at one junction end. The chain carries TRBV7-2 and TRBJ2-5; tentatively, D is TRBD1 or TRBD2 (5 bases each). This CDR3 comprises 16 residues. Germline V gene lookup returns CDR1 SGHTA and CDR2 FQGNSA. The CDR3 sequence: CVSSLGDSLRGETQYF. The CDR3 DNA sequence: TGTGTCAGCAGCTTAGGAGACAGTCTTCGGGGCGAGACCCAGTACTTC.

This clonotype appeared a few times. This chain joins TRBV20-1 and TRBJ2-1; a weak D match, TRBD2 (6 bases). Trimming took 6 bases from V and 8 from J, leaving 20 bases between them. Germline V gene data show CDR1 as DFQATT and CDR2 as SNEGSKA (reference sequence). The CDR3 consists of 14 residues. The CDR3 sequence is CSAGVPGLPDEQFF. CDR3 nucleotides: TGCAGTGCAGGAGTCCCGGGACTCCCAGATGAGCAGTTCTTC.

The J gene is TRBJ2-2, the V gene TRBV7-2; the D gene could be TRBD1 or TRBD2 (5 bases each). Germline V gene lookup returns CDR1 SGHTA and CDR2 FQGNSA. V was cut by 5 bases and J by 5 bases, with 18 bases left in between. CDR3 length equals 16 residues. CDR3 in DNA: TGTGCCAGCAGCCACCTTAGGAGACAGCGGACCGGGGAGCTGTTTTTT. As protein: CASSHLRRQRTGELFF. Complete variable domain (other parts from reference TRBV7-2 and TRBJ2-2): GAGVSQSPSNKVTEKGKDVELRCDPISGHTALYWYRQSLGQGLEFLIYFQGNSAPDKSGLPSDRFSAERTGGSVSTLTIQRTQQEDSAVYLCASSHLRRQRTGELFFGEGSRLTVL.

This clonotype has at least ten counts. The chain employs TRBV11-2 and TRBJ2-5; D remains unclear. The V end was cut by 0 bases, the J end by 0 bases, with 5 bases between. Looked up from germline, CDR1 is SGHAT and CDR2 is FQNNGV. The CDR3 has 14 amino acids. The CDR3 region has the DNA TGTGCCAGCAGCTTAGAGGGTGACCAAGAGACCCAGTACTTC. Translated, it gives CASSLEGDQETQYF.

This clonotype appeared a few times. J is TRBJ2-1 and V is TRBV12-3 or TRBV12-4; the D gene could be TRBD1 or TRBD2 (5 bases each). Trimming pared 9 bases from V and 4 bases from J, leaving 22 bases between. The CDR3 runs to 16 residues. The CDR3 DNA follows: TGTGCCAGGGAGATAACGAGGGGCGTTTGGTACAATGAGCAGTTCTTC. Translating it yields CAREITRGVWYNEQFF.

This clonotype was picked up a small number of times. For the CDR3, the DNA is TGCAGTGCTAGAGACAGTGGAAGTATAAATGAGCAGTTCTTC. Protein sequence: CSARDSGSINEQFF. The J gene is TRBJ2-1, the V gene TRBV20-1; D is uncertain. The germline CDR1 and CDR2 sequences are DFQATT and SNEGSKA (reference sequence). This CDR3 contains 14 residues. Between the trimmed V and J ends, which lost 0 bases and 7 bases, there was a span of 13 bases.

This clonotype has only a few counts. CDR3 nucleotide sequence: TGTGCCAGCAGCCAAAACACAGGGGCGATCCATGGCTACACCTTC. Translating gives CASSQNTGAIHGYTF. The chain carries TRBV3-1 and TRBJ1-2, with TRBD1 matching 7 bases. J was trimmed by 6 bases and V by 2 bases; bases with no gene match: 9. The CDR3 runs 15 residues. CDR1 is LGHDT, CDR2 YNNKEL, per germline (reference sequence). The variable domain in full, completed from reference TRBV3-1 and TRBJ1-2, reads DTAVSQTPKYLVTQMGNDKSIKCEQNLGHDTMYWYKQDSKKFLKIMFSYNNKELIINETVPNRFSPKSPDKAHLNLHINSLELGDSAVYFCASSQNTGAIHGYTFGSGTRLTVV.

This clonotype was picked up a small number of times. The V call is TRBV7-6, the J call TRBJ1-2; TRBD1 aligns across 10 bases. V gave up 0 bases and J gave up 6 bases; unmatched junction bases: 10. CDR3 size: 17 residues. CDR1 and CDR2 from the germline V gene are SGHVS and FNYEAQ. CDR3 in amino acids: CASSLAPGQGRSNGYTF. In DNA form, the CDR3 reads TGTGCCAGCAGCTTAGCGCCGGGACAGGGGAGGAGTAATGGCTACACCTTC.

This rearrangement joins TRBV14 to TRBJ1-6; 7 bases map to TRBD1. CDR3 size: 15 residues. J gave up 6 bases and V 3 bases, and 5 bases lay outside the gene matches. The V gene's germline CDR1 is SGHDN and CDR2 FVKESK. The CDR3 DNA reads as TGTGCCAGCAGCCAGCGGACAGGCGGTAATTCACCCCTCCACTTT. It translates to CASSQRTGGNSPLHF.

This clonotype was picked up many times. The chain combines TRBV11-2 with TRBJ2-4; 8 bases are shared with TRBD1. CDR3 size: 16 residues. Germline V CDR1 and CDR2: SGHAT, FQNNGV. Trimming at V came to 5 bases and at J to 6 bases, leaving 12 bases not matched to a gene. CDR3: CASSPRTGLARNIQYF. The CDR3 DNA is TGTGCCAGCAGCCCGCGGACAGGGTTAGCGAGAAACATTCAGTACTTC.

The genes are TRBV5-6 and TRBJ1-1; no definite D call. CDR1 is SGHDT and CDR2 is YYEEEE in the germline V gene. V shed 2 bases and J shed 4 bases, with 15 bases lying between them. This CDR3 region has 15 residues. This chain's CDR3 is CASSFLQLTGTEAFF. CDR3 in DNA: TGTGCCAGCAGCTTTTTACAGCTAACGGGCACTGAAGCTTTCTTT.

As for this clonotype: A much more abundant neighbour one base away suggests this may be a read error. The rearrangement uses TRBV20-1 and TRBJ2-4, with D perhaps assigned TRBD1 or TRBD2 (5 bases each). The better agreement between TRBJ2-7 and the DNA end casts doubt on the J call. This CDR3 region has 13 residues. Germline V CDR1 and CDR2: DFQATT, SNEGSKA (reference sequence). CDR3 loop: CNANRDGAYEQYF. DNA for the CDR3: TGCAATGCTAACCGGGACGGTGCCTACGAGCAGTACTTC.

This clonotype was counted ten times or more. The chain uses TRBV9 and TRBJ2-7, with 7 positions matching TRBD2. This CDR3 region has 15 residues. V shed 0 bases, J shed 2 bases, and the junction held 5 bases outside the gene matches. Per the germline V gene, CDR1 is SGDLS and CDR2 is YYNGEE. This CDR3 reads CASSVGGGGPYEQYF. The DNA for the CDR3 is TGTGCCAGCAGCGTAGGCGGGGGAGGTCCCTACGAGCAGTACTTC.